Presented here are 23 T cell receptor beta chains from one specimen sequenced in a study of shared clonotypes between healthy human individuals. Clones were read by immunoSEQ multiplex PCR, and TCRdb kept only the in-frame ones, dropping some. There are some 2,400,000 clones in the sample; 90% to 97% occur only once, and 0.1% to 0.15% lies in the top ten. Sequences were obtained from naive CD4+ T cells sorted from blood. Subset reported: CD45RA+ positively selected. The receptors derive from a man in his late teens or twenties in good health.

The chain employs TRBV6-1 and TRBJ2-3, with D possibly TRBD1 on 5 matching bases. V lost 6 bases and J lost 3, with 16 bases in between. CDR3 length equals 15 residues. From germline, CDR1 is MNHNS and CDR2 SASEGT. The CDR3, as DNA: TGTGCCAGCAGGATATGGGGCATTGGTACAGATACGCAGTATTTT. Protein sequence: CASRIWGIGTDTQYF.

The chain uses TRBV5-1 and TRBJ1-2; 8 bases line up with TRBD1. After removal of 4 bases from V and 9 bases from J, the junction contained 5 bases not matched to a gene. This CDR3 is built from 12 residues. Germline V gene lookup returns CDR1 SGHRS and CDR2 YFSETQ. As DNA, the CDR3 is TGCGCCAGCAGCCCAGGACAGGGAAGCTACACCTTC. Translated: CASSPGQGSYTF.

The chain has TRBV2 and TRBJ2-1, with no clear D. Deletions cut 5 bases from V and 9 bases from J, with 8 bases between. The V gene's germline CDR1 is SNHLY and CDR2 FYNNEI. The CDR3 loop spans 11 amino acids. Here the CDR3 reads CASSTLGEQFF. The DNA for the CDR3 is TGTGCCAGCAGTACCTTGGGTGAGCAGTTCTTC.

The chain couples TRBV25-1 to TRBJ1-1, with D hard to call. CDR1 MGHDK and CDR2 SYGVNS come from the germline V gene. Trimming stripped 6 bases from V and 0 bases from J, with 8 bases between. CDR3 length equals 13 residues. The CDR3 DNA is TGTGCCAGCAGAGAGGGTATGAACACTGAAGCTTTCTTT. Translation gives CASREGMNTEAFF.

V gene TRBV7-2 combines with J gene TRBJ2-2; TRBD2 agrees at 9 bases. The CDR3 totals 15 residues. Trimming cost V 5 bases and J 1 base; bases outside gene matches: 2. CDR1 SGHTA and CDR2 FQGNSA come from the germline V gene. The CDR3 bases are TGTGCCAGCAGCGTTAGCGGGGGGAACACCGGGGAGCTGTTTTTT. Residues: CASSVSGGNTGELFF.

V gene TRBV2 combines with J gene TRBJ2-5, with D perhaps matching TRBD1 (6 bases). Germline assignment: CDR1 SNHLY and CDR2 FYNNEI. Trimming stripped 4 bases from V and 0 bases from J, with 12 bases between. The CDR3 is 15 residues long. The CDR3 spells CASSAPGTNQETQYF. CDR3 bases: TGTGCCAGCAGTGCACCCGGGACAAACCAAGAGACCCAGTACTTC.

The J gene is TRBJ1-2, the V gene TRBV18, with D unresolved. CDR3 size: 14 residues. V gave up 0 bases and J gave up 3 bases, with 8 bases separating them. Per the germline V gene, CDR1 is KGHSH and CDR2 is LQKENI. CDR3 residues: CASSPPAAHYGYTF. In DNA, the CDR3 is TGTGCCAGCTCACCACCGGCAGCCCACTATGGCTACACCTTC.

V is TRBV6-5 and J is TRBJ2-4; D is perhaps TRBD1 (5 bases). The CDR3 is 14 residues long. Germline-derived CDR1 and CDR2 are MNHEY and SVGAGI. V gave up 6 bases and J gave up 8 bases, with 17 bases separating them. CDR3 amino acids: CASSFTGGNDIQYF. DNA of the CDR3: TGTGCCAGCAGCTTCACAGGCGGTAATGACATTCAGTACTTC.

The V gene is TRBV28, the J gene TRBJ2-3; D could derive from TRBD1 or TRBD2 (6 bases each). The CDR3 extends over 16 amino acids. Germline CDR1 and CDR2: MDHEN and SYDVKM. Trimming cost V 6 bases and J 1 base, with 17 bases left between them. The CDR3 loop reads CASRPMGGPGTDTQYF. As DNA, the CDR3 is TGTGCCAGCAGACCAATGGGGGGCCCGGGCACAGATACGCAGTATTTT.

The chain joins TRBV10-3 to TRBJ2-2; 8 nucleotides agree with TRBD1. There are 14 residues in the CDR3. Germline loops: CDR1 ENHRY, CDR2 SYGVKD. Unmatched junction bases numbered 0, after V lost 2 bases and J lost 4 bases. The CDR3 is CAISETGGTGELFF. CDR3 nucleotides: TGTGCCATCAGTGAGACAGGGGGCACCGGGGAGCTGTTTTTT.

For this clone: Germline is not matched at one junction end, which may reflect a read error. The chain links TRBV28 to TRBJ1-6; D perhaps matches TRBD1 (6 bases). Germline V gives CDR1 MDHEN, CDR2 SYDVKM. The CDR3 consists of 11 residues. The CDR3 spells CASSFRDTLDF. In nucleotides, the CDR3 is TGTGCCAGCAGTTTTCGGGACACCCTCGACTTT.

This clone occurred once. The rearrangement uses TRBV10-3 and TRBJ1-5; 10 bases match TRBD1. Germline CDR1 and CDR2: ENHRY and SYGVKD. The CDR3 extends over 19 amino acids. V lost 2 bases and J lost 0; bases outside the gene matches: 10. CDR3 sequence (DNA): TGTGCCATCAGTGAGAATGGGGTCGGGACAGGGGCTAGCAATCAGCCCCAGCATTTT. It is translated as CAISENGVGTGASNQPQHF.

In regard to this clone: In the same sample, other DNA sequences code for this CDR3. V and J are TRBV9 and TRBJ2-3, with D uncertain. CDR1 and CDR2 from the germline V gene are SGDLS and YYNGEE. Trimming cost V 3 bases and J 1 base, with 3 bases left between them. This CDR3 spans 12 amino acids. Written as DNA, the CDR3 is TGTGCCAGCAGCGCCCGCACAGATACGCAGTATTTT. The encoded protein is CASSARTDTQYF.

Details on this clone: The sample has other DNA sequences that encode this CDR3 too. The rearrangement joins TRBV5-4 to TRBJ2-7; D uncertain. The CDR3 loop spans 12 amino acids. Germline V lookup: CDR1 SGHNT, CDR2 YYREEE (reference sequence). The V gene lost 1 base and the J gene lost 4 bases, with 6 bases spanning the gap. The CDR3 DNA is TGTGCCAGCAGCTTGCCAGGTTACGAGCAGTACTTC. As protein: CASSLPGYEQYF.

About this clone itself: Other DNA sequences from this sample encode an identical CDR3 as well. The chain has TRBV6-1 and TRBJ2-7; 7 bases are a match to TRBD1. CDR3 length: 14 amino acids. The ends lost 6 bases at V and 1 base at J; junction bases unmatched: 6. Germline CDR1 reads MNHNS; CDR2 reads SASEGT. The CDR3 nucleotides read TGTGCCAGCAGCGGGGCAGGGGGATCCTACGAGCAGTACTTC. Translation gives CASSGAGGSYEQYF.

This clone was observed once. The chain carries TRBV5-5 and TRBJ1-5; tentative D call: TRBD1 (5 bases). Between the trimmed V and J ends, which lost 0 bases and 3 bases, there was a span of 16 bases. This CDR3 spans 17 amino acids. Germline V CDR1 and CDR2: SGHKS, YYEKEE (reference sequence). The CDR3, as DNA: TGTGCCAGCAGCTTGGTGGGTTCAGGGAGGTTCAATCAGCCCCAGCATTTT. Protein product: CASSLVGSGRFNQPQHF.

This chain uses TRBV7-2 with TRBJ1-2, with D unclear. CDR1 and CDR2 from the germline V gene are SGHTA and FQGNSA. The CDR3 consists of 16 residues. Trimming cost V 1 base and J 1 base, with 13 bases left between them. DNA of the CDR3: TGTGCCAGCAGCTTAGTGGGATTAGAATTTAACTATGGCTACACCTTC. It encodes CASSLVGLEFNYGYTF.

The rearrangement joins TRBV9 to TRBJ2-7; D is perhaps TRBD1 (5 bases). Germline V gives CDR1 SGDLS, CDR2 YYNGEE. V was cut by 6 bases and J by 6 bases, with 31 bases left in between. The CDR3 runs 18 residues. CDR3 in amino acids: CASNIVMRQRIYRPEQYF. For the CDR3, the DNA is TGTGCCAGCAACATAGTTATGAGACAGCGAATTTACCGTCCCGAGCAGTACTTC.

CDR3 in amino acids: CASSLVGTGQPQHF. CDR3 in DNA: TGTGCCAGCAGCTTGGTAGGGACGGGTCAGCCCCAGCATTTT. This chain links TRBV5-6 with TRBJ1-5, with D tentatively TRBD1 (5 bases). V was clipped by 0 bases and J by 6 bases, with 10 bases between them. CDR3 length equals 14 residues. Germline V CDR1 and CDR2: SGHDT, YYEEEE.

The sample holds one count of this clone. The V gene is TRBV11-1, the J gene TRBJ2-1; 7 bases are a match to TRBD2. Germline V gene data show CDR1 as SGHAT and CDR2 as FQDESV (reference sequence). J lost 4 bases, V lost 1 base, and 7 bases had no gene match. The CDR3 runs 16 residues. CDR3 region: CASSLGGTTRYNEQFF. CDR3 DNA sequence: TGTGCCAGCAGCTTAGGCGGGACTACCCGATACAATGAGCAGTTCTTC.

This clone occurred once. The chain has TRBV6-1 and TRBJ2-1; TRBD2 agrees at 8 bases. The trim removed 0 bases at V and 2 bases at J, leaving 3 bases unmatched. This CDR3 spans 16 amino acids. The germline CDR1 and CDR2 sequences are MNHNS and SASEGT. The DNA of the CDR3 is TGTGCCAGCAGTGAAGCAAGCGGGGGCGCCTACAATGAGCAGTTCTTC. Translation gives CASSEASGGAYNEQFF.

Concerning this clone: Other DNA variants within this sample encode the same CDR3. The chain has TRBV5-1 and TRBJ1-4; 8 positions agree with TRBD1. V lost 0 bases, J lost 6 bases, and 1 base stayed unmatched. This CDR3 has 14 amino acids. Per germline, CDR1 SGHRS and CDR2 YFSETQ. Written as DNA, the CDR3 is TGCGCCAGCAGCTTGGACAGGGGGGATGAAAAACTGTTTTTT. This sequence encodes CASSLDRGDEKLFF.

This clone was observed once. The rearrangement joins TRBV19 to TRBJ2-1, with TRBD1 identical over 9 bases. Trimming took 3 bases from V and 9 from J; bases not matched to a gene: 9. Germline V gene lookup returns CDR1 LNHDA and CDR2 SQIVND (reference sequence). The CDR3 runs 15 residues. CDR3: CASSMRTGGYSEQFF. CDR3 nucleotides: TGTGCCAGTAGTATGAGAACAGGGGGCTATAGTGAGCAGTTCTTC.